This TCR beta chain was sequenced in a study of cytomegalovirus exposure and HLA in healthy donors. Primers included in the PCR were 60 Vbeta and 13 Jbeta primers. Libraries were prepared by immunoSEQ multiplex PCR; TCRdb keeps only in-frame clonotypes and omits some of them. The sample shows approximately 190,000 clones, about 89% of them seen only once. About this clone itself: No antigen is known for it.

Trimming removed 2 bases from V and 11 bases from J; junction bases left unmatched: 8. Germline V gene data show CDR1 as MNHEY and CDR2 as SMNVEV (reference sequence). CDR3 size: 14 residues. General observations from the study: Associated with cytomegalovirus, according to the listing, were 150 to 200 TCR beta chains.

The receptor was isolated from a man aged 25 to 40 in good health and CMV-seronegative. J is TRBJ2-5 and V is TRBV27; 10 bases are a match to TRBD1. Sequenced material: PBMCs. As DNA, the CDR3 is TGTGCCAGCAGTTTAGGGACAGGGGTGAGAGAGCAGTACTTC. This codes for CASSLGTGVREQYF.